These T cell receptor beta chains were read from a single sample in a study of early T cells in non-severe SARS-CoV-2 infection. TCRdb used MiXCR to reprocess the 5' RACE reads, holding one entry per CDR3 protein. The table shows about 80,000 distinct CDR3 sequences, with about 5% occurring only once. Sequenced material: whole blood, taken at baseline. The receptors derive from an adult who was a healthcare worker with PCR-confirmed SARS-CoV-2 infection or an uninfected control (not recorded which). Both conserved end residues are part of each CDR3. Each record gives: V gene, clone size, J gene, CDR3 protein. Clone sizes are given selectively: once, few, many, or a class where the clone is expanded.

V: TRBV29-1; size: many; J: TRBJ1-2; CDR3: CSGGPDTNYGYTF
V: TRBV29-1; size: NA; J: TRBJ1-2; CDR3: CSVAPADGYTF
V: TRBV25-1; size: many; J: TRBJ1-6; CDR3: CASSDRTDYNSPLHF
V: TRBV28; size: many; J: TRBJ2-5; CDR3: CATSMGGSQETQYF
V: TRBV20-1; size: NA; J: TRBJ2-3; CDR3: CSTQGTSGPRTDTQYF
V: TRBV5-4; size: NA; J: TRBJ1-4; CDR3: CASSLTRTGSEKLFF
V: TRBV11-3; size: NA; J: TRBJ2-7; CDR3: CASSPGQASYEQYF
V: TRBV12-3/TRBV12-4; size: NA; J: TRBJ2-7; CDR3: CANRRGQSGSYEQYF
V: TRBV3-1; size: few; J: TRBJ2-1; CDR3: CASSQEVASYNEQFF
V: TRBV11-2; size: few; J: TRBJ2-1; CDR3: CASSGETIGEQFF
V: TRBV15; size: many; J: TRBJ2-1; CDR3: CATIDGAEYSYNEQFF
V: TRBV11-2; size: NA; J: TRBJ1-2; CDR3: CASSTSGHNYGYTF
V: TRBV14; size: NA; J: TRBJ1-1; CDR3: CASSRLQGAPSKNTEAFF
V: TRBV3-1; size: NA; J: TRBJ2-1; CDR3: CASSQWASGTYEQFF
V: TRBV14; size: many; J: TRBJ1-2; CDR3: CASSLRIGGANYGYTF
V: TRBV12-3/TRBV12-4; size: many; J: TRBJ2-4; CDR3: CASRGGSPDIQYF
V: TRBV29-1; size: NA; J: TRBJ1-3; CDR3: CSATVAARGNTIYF
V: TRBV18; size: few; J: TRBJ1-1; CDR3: CASSPSITTPNTEAFF
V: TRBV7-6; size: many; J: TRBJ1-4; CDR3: CASSLGQGNEKLFF
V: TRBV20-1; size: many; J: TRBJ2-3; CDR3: CSAREGTRRAGSSTDTQYF
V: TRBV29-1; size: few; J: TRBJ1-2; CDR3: CSVEGPPRQGGYTF
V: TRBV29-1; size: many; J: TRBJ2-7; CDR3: CSALAPDSYEQYF
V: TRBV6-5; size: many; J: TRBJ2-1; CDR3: CASSYSFIAGATYNEQFF
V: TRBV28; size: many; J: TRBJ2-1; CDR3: CASSPWAGPSSYNEQFF
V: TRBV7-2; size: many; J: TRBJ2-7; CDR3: CASSLDSGRNYEQYF
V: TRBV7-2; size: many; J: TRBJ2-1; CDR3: CASSLLAGGSYNEQFF
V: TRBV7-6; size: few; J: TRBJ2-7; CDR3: CASSLFERPWGYEQYF
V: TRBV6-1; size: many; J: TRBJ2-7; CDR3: CASSEEGLAGGHYEQYF